The next 14 T cell receptor beta chains were all read from a single sample in a study of shared clonotypes between healthy human individuals. Using immunoSEQ multiplex PCR, the repertoire was profiled, and TCRdb retains in-frame clones only, with some absent. The sample includes 300,000 to 400,000 clones, 73% of them seen just once. Specimen: memory CD4+ T cells sorted from blood. Stated subset: CD45RA-negative fraction. The receptor source for this set is a man aged 30 to 45 in good health.

There are a few counts of this clone. This chain links TRBV29-1 with TRBJ1-1; no firm D call. Germline V gene data show CDR1 as SQVTM and CDR2 as ANQGSEA. Trimming stripped 5 bases from V and 2 bases from J, with 3 bases between. The CDR3 is made up of 10 amino acids. In DNA form, the CDR3 reads TGCAGCGTTCAAAACACTGAAGCTTTCTTT. It yields the protein CSVQNTEAFF.

This clone has a handful of counts. The genes are TRBV5-4 and TRBJ2-3; D may correspond to TRBD1 or TRBD2 (8 bases each). Looked up from germline, CDR1 is SGHNT and CDR2 is YYREEE (reference sequence). The CDR3 has 19 amino acids. Trimming took 4 bases from V and 4 from J, leaving 28 bases between them. The CDR3 DNA is TGTGCCAGCAGCGGTCTTACAGGGGGTAGCGGGAATTGGGCAGATACGCAGTATTTT. Amino acid sequence: CASSGLTGGSGNWADTQYF.

This clone was recorded a few times. The chain has TRBV6-1 and TRBJ2-7; 8 bases agree with TRBD1. J was trimmed by 1 base and V by 8 bases; bases with no gene match: 7. The CDR3 consists of 14 residues. Germline CDR1 and CDR2: MNHNS and SASEGT. This CDR3 reads CASWGTGVSYEQYF. The CDR3 DNA reads as TGTGCCAGCTGGGGGACAGGTGTTTCCTACGAGCAGTACTTC.

V usage is TRBV5-1 and J usage is TRBJ1-1, with 9 bases aligning to TRBD1. Germline V gives CDR1 SGHRS, CDR2 YFSETQ. This CDR3 is built from 15 residues. V lost 1 base to trimming and J lost 4 bases; unmatched junction nucleotides: 5. CDR3 in DNA: TGCGCCAGCAGCTTGCCCACAGGGGGCTCCACTGAAGCTTTCTTT. As protein: CASSLPTGGSTEAFF.

The rearrangement joins TRBV28 to TRBJ2-1; 8 nucleotides align to TRBD2. Germline lookup yields CDR1 MDHEN and CDR2 SYDVKM. CDR3 size: 15 residues. Trimming removed 4 bases from V and 0 bases from J; junction bases left unmatched: 2. The CDR3 DNA follows: TGTGCCAGCAGTTCGGGAGGGGCCTCCTACAATGAGCAGTTCTTC. It translates to CASSSGGASYNEQFF. Based on the CDR3 plus reference TRBV28 and TRBJ2-1, the full variable domain is DVKVTQSSRYLVKRTGEKVFLECVQDMDHENMFWYRQDPGLGLRLIYFSYDVKMKEKGDIPEGYSVSREKKERFSLILESASTNQTSMYLCASSSGGASYNEQFFGPGTRLTVL.

The rearrangement joins TRBV18 to TRBJ2-3, with no clear D. Germline-derived CDR1 and CDR2 are KGHSH and LQKENI. This CDR3 region has 13 residues. Trimming removed 1 base at V and 4 bases at J, with 6 bases between. Here the CDR3 DNA reads TGTGCCAGCTCACCACGGGCCGCAGATACGCAGTATTTT. Translation: CASSPRAADTQYF.

The rearrangement joins TRBV5-4 to TRBJ2-7; 13 nucleotides align to TRBD2. V shed 2 bases, J shed 2 bases, and the junction held 4 bases outside the gene matches. Germline CDR1 is SGHNT and CDR2 is YYREEE (reference sequence). The CDR3 has 16 residues. The CDR3 region is CASSLTSGRAPYEQYF. The CDR3 coding sequence is TGTGCCAGCAGCTTAACTAGCGGGAGGGCTCCCTACGAGCAGTACTTC.

This clone was found once. The V and J genes are TRBV7-3 and TRBJ2-1; 11 nucleotides match TRBD2. Trimming removed 4 bases from V and 0 bases from J; junction bases left unmatched: 8. Germline-derived CDR1 and CDR2 are SGHTA and FQGTGA. The CDR3 is 18 residues long. CDR3 loop: CASSSLAGGLSSYNEQFF. As DNA, the CDR3 is TGTGCCAGCAGCTCCCTAGCGGGAGGCTTGAGCTCCTACAATGAGCAGTTCTTC.

V is TRBV2 and J is TRBJ2-7; D perhaps matches TRBD1 (6 bases). Germline loops: CDR1 SNHLY, CDR2 FYNNEI. Trimming removed 8 bases at V and 7 bases at J, with 15 bases between. CDR3 length: 12 residues. The CDR3 protein is CASFRDTREQYF. The CDR3 DNA follows: TGTGCCAGCTTCCGGGACACCCGAGAGCAGTACTTC.

The count of this clone is one. The chain joins TRBV28 to TRBJ2-5; D may be TRBD2 (5 bases). The ends were cut back, 3 bases at V and 4 bases at J, with 21 bases in the middle. The CDR3 extends over 17 amino acids. Per the germline V gene, CDR1 is MDHEN and CDR2 is SYDVKM. DNA for the CDR3: TGTGCCAGCAGTTTCCAAACCGGCGGGTATGCAACAGAGACCCAGTACTTC. Translated: CASSFQTGGYATETQYF.

About this clone: An end of the junction differs from the germline gene, which may be a read error. The chain links TRBV7-7 to TRBJ2-7; D perhaps matches TRBD2 (6 bases). The CDR3 is made up of 13 amino acids. Germline CDR1 is SSHAT and CDR2 is FNYEAQ (reference sequence). In nucleotides, the CDR3 is TGTGCTAGCAGCTTAGGAGGGGTGGACGAGCAGTACTTC. It encodes CASSLGGVDEQYF.

This clone was observed at least ten times. The J gene is TRBJ2-1, the V gene TRBV18, with 9 bases lining up with TRBD1. CDR1 is KGHSH and CDR2 is LQKENI in the germline V gene. Trimming removed 6 bases from V and 4 bases from J; junction bases left unmatched: 4. The length of the CDR3 is 14 residues. DNA of the CDR3: TGTGCCAGCTCGGGACAGGGAACTTACAATGAGCAGTTCTTC. It translates to CASSGQGTYNEQFF.

This clone has a count of ten or more. V usage is TRBV2 and J usage is TRBJ1-1; 9 positions agree with TRBD1. The CDR3 totals 16 residues. Germline V gene lookup returns CDR1 SNHLY and CDR2 FYNNEI. Germline trimming cut 6 bases from V and 6 bases from J; bases unmatched to any gene: 14. The CDR3 DNA reads TGTGCCAGCAGACAATCGCGGGACAGGGCGGCGGCTGAAGCTTTCTTT. Translating gives CASRQSRDRAAAEAFF. The full variable domain, its missing parts supplied by reference TRBV2 and TRBJ1-1, is EPEVTQTPSHQVTQMGQEVILRCVPISNHLYFYWYRQILGQKVEFLVSFYNNEISEKSEIFDDQFSVERPDGSNFTLKIRSTKLEDSAMYFCASRQSRDRAAAEAFFGQGTRLTVV.

This clone was counted between two and nine times. The chain employs TRBV4-1 and TRBJ2-1; 7 bases align to TRBD1. J lost 15 bases, V lost 4 bases, and 9 bases had no gene match. This CDR3 has 12 residues. From germline, CDR1 is MGHRA and CDR2 YSYEKL. The DNA of the CDR3 is TGCGCCAGCAGCCTACCGGGACAGAGGGCGTTCTTC. It yields the protein CASSLPGQRAFF.